The sequence of this T cell receptor (beta chain) was determined in a study of radiotherapy plus CTLA-4 blockade in lung cancer. The study, taken as a whole, reports: Blood TCR clones of tumor origin expanded after radiotherapy plus ipilimumab.

Chemo-refractory metastatic non-small-cell lung cancer patients were treated with focal radiation plus CTLA-4 blockade with ipilimumab. Only in-frame clones appear in the TCRdb table, and some are missing; sequencing was by immunoSEQ multiplex PCR. The sample consists of about 99,000 clones, 70% to 90% of them appearing once. This clone appeared many times. Its antigen is unidentified. Other nucleotide sequences in the sample specify the same CDR3. The TCR was taken from a human donor with non-small cell lung cancer that progressed on radiotherapy plus ipilimumab. The sequencing here drew on peripheral blood, taken from a patient treated with radiotherapy plus ipilimumab.

This CDR3 reads CASSIGGGSYEQYF. CDR3 bases: TGTGCCAGTAGTATTGGAGGGGGATCCTACGAGCAGTACTTC. This chain connects TRBV19 to TRBJ2-7; the D call may be TRBD1 or TRBD2 (6 bases each). The CDR3 is 14 residues long. Germline V gives CDR1 LNHDA, CDR2 SQIVND (reference sequence). V lost 3 bases, J lost 1 base, and 10 bases lay in between.